What follows are 21 T cell receptor beta chains derived from one specimen sequenced in a study of shared clonotypes between healthy human individuals. Libraries were prepared by immunoSEQ multiplex PCR; TCRdb keeps only in-frame clonotypes and omits some of them. The sample has roughly 2.5 million clones, more than 80% seen once; the top ten hold over 0.12%. Material: naive CD4+ T cells sorted from blood. Stated subset: CD45RA+ positively selected. The origin of the receptors is a man younger than 30 in good health.

The V gene is TRBV5-4, the J gene TRBJ2-7, with 8 bases lining up with TRBD2. The CDR3 is 14 amino acids. Germline values: CDR1 SGHNT, CDR2 YYREEE (reference sequence). The trim removed 4 bases at V and 6 bases at J, leaving 9 bases unmatched. The DNA of the CDR3 is TGTGCCAGCAGCGGTCCGGGACTAGTAACCGAGCAGTACTTC. This encodes CASSGPGLVTEQYF. The variable domain in full, with the rest retrieved from reference TRBV5-4 and TRBJ2-7, is ETGVTQSPTHLIKTRGQQVTLRCSSQSGHNTVSWYQQALGQGPQFIFQYYREEENGRGNFPPRFSGLQFPNYSSELNVNALELDDSALYLCASSGPGLVTEQYFGPGTRLTVT.

A note on this clone: The same CDR3 is also encoded by other DNA sequences in this sample. The rearrangement joins TRBV10-3 to TRBJ1-1; a weak D match, TRBD1 (5 bases). The CDR3 runs 14 residues. Trimming removed 3 bases from V and 1 base from J, with 9 bases in between. From germline, CDR1 is ENHRY and CDR2 SYGVKD. For the CDR3, the DNA is TGTGCCATCAGTGAATTCGGGGGGAACACTGAAGCTTTCTTT. Amino acid sequence: CAISEFGGNTEAFF.

This rearrangement joins TRBV2 to TRBJ2-1, with D tentatively TRBD2 (5 bases). This CDR3 is 15 amino acids long. The V and J ends lost 6 bases and 7 bases respectively, with 19 bases between them. Germline V lookup: CDR1 SNHLY, CDR2 FYNNEI. The CDR3 here is CASRAAVSSGNEQFF. As DNA, the CDR3 is TGTGCCAGCAGAGCGGCGGTTTCGTCTGGAAATGAGCAGTTCTTC.

The V call is TRBV27, the J call TRBJ1-6, with a weak D call TRBD1 (6 bases). CDR1 MNHEY and CDR2 SMNVEV come from the germline V gene (reference sequence). This CDR3 region has 15 residues. The V gene lost 5 bases and the J gene lost 7 bases, with 15 bases spanning the gap. The CDR3, as DNA: TGTGCCAGCAGTCACCGGGGGGGGGCCAATTCACCCCTCCACTTT. It translates to CASSHRGGANSPLHF.

Only one count was recorded for this clone. This sequence joins TRBV5-6 and TRBJ2-2, with a tentative D call TRBD1 (6 bases). Trimming took off 6 bases at V and 5 bases at J, with 20 bases between the two ends. Germline CDR1 is SGHDT and CDR2 is YYEEEE. The CDR3 has 16 residues. The CDR3 loop reads CASMPFWTQGTGELFF. CDR3 sequence (DNA): TGTGCCAGCATGCCCTTCTGGACCCAGGGGACCGGGGAGCTGTTTTTT.

The chain employs TRBV7-2 and TRBJ1-4; no clear D. Trimming stripped 4 bases from V and 3 bases from J, with 9 bases between. CDR3 size: 14 residues. CDR1 is SGHTA and CDR2 is FQGNSA in the germline V gene. The CDR3 loop reads CASSSGWANEKLFF. The CDR3 nucleotides read TGTGCCAGCAGCTCGGGGTGGGCTAATGAAAAACTGTTTTTT.

The gene calls are TRBV7-9 and TRBJ2-4; D gene uncertain. This CDR3 comprises 15 residues. Per germline, CDR1 SEHNR and CDR2 FQNEAQ (reference sequence). The V gene lost 6 bases and the J gene lost 0 bases, with 12 bases spanning the gap. The DNA for the CDR3 is TGTGCCAGCAGTCAGAACAGCCCAGCCAAAAACATTCAGTACTTC. Translating gives CASSQNSPAKNIQYF.

This chain uses TRBV4-1 with TRBJ1-4, with D possibly matching TRBD1 (5 bases). Per germline, CDR1 MGHRA and CDR2 YSYEKL. V lost 2 bases and J 0 bases, leaving 10 bases between the germline ends. The CDR3 runs 16 residues. In nucleotides, the CDR3 is TGCGCCAGCAGCCAATCGACAGTTCCAACTAATGAAAAACTGTTTTTT. This gives the protein CASSQSTVPTNEKLFF.

V is TRBV4-1 and J is TRBJ1-1; D perhaps matches TRBD1 (6 bases). Trimming took 1 base from V and 7 from J, leaving 13 bases between them. Germline loops: CDR1 MGHRA, CDR2 YSYEKL. The CDR3 runs 14 residues. The CDR3 region is CASSQVSGAREAFF. The CDR3 bases are TGCGCCAGCAGCCAAGTATCAGGGGCCCGTGAAGCTTTCTTT.

CDR3 region: CASSQGTGTDTQYF. The CDR3, as DNA: TGTGCCAGCAGCCAAGGGACAGGAACAGATACGCAGTATTTT. V is TRBV9 and J is TRBJ2-3; 8 bases are shared with TRBD1. This CDR3 region has 14 residues. Per germline, CDR1 SGDLS and CDR2 YYNGEE. Unmatched junction bases numbered 4, after V lost 4 bases and J lost 3 bases.

The J gene is TRBJ1-3, the V gene TRBV7-6, with TRBD1 matching over 7 bases. The CDR3 totals 14 residues. Trimming removed 4 bases from V and 0 bases from J; junction bases left unmatched: 0. Germline CDR1 is SGHVS and CDR2 is FNYEAQ. CDR3 coding DNA: TGTGCCAGCAGCTGGGACAGCTCTGGAAACACCATATATTTT. The encoded protein is CASSWDSSGNTIYF. Filled out from reference TRBV7-6 and TRBJ1-3, the complete variable domain reads GAGVSQSPRYKVTKRGQDVALRCDPISGHVSLYWYRQALGQGPEFLTYFNYEAQQDKSGLPNDRFSAERPEGSISTLTIQRTEQRDSAMYRCASSWDSSGNTIYFGEGSWLTVV.

This chain joins TRBV10-3 and TRBJ1-5; D may be TRBD1 (5 bases). CDR1 is ENHRY, CDR2 SYGVKD, per germline. With 10 bases removed from V and 3 bases from J, the gap between germline ends came to 19 bases. This CDR3 spans 15 amino acids. The CDR3 loop reads CATRTDGGDNQPQHF. The CDR3 region has the DNA TGTGCCACCCGGACGGACGGGGGGGACAATCAGCCCCAGCATTTT.

The rearrangement joins TRBV7-6 to TRBJ1-6, with 9 bases fitting TRBD1. Germline CDR1 is SGHVS and CDR2 is FNYEAQ. The V and J ends lost 3 bases and 8 bases, in that order; junction bases with no gene match: 23. CDR3 size: 21 residues. CDR3 amino acids: CASSLAYRGLNPTGPYSPLHF. The CDR3 DNA is TGTGCCAGCAGCTTGGCTTACAGGGGGCTGAACCCGACCGGACCTTATTCACCCCTCCACTTT.

This chain joins TRBV2 and TRBJ1-3, with D tentatively TRBD1 (5 bases). Germline CDR1 and CDR2: SNHLY and FYNNEI. V was trimmed by 1 base and J by 0 bases, leaving 7 bases between them. The length of the CDR3 is 15 residues. Written as DNA, the CDR3 is TGTGCCAGCAGTGAAGGACAGCTCTCTGGAAACACCATATATTTT. Amino acids: CASSEGQLSGNTIYF.

The CDR3: CASSLEAGVKTQYF. As DNA, the CDR3 is TGTGCCAGCAGCTTGGAGGCCGGGGTAAAGACCCAGTACTTC. This chain uses TRBV5-4 with TRBJ2-5, with D possibly TRBD2 on 5 matching bases. CDR3 size: 14 residues. CDR1 is SGHNT, CDR2 YYREEE, per germline (reference sequence). Trimming stripped 0 bases from V and 6 bases from J, with 12 bases between.

This chain connects TRBV4-3 to TRBJ2-7; 9 positions match TRBD1. CDR1 and CDR2 (germline): LGHNA, YSLEER. V lost 0 bases and J lost 3; bases outside the gene matches: 6. The length of the CDR3 is 16 residues. This CDR3 reads CASSQDQQGAGYEQYF. The CDR3, as DNA: TGCGCCAGCAGCCAAGATCAACAGGGGGCGGGCTACGAGCAGTACTTC.

The V call is TRBV4-1, the J call TRBJ1-2, with TRBD1 matching over 7 bases. Unmatched junction bases numbered 6, after V lost 4 bases and J lost 4 bases. This CDR3 has 14 residues. Germline CDR1 and CDR2: MGHRA and YSYEKL. The DNA of the CDR3 is TGCGCCAGCAGCCTTGGACAGGCTATCTATGGCTACACCTTC. This translates into CASSLGQAIYGYTF.

This clone has more than one count but fewer than ten. The sample contains more than one DNA sequence encoding this CDR3. This chain links TRBV6-5 with TRBJ2-3, with TRBD2 identical over 7 bases. Germline values: CDR1 MNHEY, CDR2 SVGAGI. There are 12 residues in the CDR3. The trim removed 6 bases at V and 4 bases at J, leaving 1 base unmatched. This CDR3 reads CASSRGADTQYF. The CDR3 nucleotides read TGTGCCAGCAGCCGGGGGGCAGATACGCAGTATTTT.

This clone has just one count. One end of the junction fails to match germline, which may point to a read error. The chain couples TRBV27 to TRBJ2-7, with TRBD2 as a possible D gene (6 bases). The CDR3 spans 14 residues. Per the germline V gene, CDR1 is MNHEY and CDR2 is SMNVEV (reference sequence). The CDR3 DNA follows: TGTGCCACCAGTACCCCTCTAGCGAACCACGAGCAGTACTTC. Translating it yields CATSTPLANHEQYF.

The CDR3 loop is CASSRTGKETEQFF. The CDR3 DNA sequence: TGTGCCAGCTCACGAACTGGGAAAGAGACTGAGCAGTTCTTC. The V gene is TRBV18, the J gene TRBJ2-1, with D unclear. Trimming pared 4 bases from V and 9 bases from J, leaving 16 bases between. This CDR3 region has 14 residues. From germline, CDR1 is KGHSH and CDR2 LQKENI.

The chain joins TRBV28 to TRBJ1-2; TRBD1 aligns across 8 bases. The CDR3 spans 13 residues. CDR1 and CDR2 from the germline V gene are MDHEN and SYDVKM. Unmatched junction bases numbered 8, after V lost 10 bases and J lost 4 bases. The CDR3 loop reads CANRDRSTYGYTF. The CDR3 DNA follows: TGTGCCAACCGGGACAGGTCGACCTATGGCTACACCTTC.